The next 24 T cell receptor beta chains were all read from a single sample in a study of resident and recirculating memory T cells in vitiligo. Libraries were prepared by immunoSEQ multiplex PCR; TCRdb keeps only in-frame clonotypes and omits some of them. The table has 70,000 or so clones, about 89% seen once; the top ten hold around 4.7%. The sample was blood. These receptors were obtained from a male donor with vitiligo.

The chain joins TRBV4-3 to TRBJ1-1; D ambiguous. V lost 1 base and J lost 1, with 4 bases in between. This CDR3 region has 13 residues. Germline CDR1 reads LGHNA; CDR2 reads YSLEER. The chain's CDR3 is CASSQGGNTEAFF. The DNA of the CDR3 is TGCGCCAGCAGCCAAGGAGGGAACACTGAAGCTTTCTTT.

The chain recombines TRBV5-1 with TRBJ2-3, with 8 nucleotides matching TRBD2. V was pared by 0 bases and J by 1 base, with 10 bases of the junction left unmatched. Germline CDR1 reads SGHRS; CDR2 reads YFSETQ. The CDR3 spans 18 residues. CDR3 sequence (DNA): TGCGCCAGCAGCTTGGGTGTCGGTCGGGGGGGTCGCACAGATACGCAGTATTTT. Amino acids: CASSLGVGRGGRTDTQYF.

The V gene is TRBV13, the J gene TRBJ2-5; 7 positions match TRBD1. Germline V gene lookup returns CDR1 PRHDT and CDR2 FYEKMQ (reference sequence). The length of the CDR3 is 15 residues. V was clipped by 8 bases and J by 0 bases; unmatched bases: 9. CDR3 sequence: CASSGQSSDQETQYF. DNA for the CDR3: TGTGCCAGCTCGGGACAGTCCTCCGACCAAGAGACCCAGTACTTC.

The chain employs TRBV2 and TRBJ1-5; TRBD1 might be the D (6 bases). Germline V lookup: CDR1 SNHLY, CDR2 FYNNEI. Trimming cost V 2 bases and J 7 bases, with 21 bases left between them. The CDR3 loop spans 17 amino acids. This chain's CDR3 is CASSELRGGEPGQPQHF. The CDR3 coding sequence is TGTGCCAGCAGTGAATTAAGGGGGGGAGAACCGGGACAGCCCCAGCATTTT. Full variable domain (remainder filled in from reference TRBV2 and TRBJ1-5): EPEVTQTPSHQVTQMGQEVILRCVPISNHLYFYWYRQILGQKVEFLVSFYNNEISEKSEIFDDQFSVERPDGSNFTLKIRSTKLEDSAMYFCASSELRGGEPGQPQHFGDGTRLSIL.

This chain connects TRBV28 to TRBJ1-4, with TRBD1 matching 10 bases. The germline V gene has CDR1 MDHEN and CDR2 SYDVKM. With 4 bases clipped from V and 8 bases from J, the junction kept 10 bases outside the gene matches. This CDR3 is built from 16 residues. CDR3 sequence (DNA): TGTGCCAGCAGTTCGGGACGGGGACAGGGGAGGGAAAAACTGTTTTTT. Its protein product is CASSSGRGQGREKLFF.

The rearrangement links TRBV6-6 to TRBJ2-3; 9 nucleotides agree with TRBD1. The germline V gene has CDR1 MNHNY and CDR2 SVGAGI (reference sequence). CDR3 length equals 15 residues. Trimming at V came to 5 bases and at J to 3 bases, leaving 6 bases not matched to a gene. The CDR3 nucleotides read TGTGCCAGCAGTAGGCGGGACAGGGAGACAGATACGCAGTATTTT. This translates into CASSRRDRETDTQYF.

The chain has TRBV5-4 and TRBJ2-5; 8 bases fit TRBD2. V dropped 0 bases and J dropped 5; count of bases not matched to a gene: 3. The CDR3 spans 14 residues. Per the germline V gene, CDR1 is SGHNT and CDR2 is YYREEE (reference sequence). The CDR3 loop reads CASSLGLAMETQYF. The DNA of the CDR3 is TGTGCCAGCAGCTTGGGACTAGCGATGGAGACCCAGTACTTC.

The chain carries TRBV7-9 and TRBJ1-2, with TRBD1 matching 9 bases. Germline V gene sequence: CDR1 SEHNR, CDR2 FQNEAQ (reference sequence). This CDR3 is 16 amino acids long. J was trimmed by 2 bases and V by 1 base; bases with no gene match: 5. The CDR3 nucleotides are TGTGCCAGCAGCTTAGGGGCGACAGGGGGGAACTATGGCTACACCTTC. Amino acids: CASSLGATGGNYGYTF.

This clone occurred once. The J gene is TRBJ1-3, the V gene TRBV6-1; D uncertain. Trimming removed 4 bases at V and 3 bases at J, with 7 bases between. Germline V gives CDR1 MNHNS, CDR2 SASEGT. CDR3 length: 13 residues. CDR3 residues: CASSGGGGNTIYF. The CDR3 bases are TGTGCCAGCAGTGGAGGAGGTGGAAACACCATATATTTT.

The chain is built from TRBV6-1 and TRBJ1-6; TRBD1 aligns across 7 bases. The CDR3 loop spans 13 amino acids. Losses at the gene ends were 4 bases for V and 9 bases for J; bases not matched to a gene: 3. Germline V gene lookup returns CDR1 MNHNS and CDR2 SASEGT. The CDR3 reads CASSGQGGSPLHF. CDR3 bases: TGTGCCAGCAGTGGGCAGGGGGGTTCACCCCTCCACTTT.

CDR3 nucleotide sequence: TGTGCCAGCAGCTTAAAAGGACAGAGAGAGGTGGGAGCTTTCTTT. Its protein product is CASSLKGQREVGAFF. This rearrangement joins TRBV7-2 to TRBJ1-1; TRBD1 is a possible D gene (6 bases). The germline V gene encodes CDR1 SGHTA and CDR2 FQGNSA. The CDR3 extends over 15 amino acids. Trimming cost V 2 bases and J 10 bases, with 20 bases left between them.

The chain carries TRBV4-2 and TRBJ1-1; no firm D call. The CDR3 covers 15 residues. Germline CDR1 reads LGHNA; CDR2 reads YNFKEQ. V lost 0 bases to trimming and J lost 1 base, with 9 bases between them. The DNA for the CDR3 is TGTGCCAGCAGCCAAGATCGCGCAGGGAACACTGAAGCTTTCTTT. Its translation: CASSQDRAGNTEAFF.

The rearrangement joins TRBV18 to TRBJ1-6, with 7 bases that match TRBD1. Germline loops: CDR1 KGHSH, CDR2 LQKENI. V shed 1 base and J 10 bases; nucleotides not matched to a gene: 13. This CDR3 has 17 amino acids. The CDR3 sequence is CASSPRVDRVLSSPLHF. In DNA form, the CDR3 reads TGTGCCAGCTCACCACGTGTAGACAGGGTACTGAGCTCACCCCTCCACTTT.

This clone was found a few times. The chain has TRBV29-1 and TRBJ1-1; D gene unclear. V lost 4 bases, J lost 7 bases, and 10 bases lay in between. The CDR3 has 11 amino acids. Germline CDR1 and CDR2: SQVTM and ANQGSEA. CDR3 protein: CSVGTSVEAFF. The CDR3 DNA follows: TGCAGCGTTGGGACTTCGGTTGAAGCTTTCTTT.

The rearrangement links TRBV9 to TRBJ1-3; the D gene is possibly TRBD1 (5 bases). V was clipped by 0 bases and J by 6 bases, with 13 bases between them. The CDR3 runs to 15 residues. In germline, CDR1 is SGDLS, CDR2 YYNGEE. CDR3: CASSVVGGRENTIYF. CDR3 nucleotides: TGTGCCAGCAGCGTAGTGGGGGGAAGGGAAAACACCATATATTTT.

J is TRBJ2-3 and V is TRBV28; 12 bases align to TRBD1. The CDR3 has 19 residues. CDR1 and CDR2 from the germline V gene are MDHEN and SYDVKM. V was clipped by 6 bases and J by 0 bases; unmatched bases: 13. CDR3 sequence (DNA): TGTGCCAGCAGCCTCCCTCCGGGACAGGGGGCGGGGAGCACAGATACGCAGTATTTT. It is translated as CASSLPPGQGAGSTDTQYF.

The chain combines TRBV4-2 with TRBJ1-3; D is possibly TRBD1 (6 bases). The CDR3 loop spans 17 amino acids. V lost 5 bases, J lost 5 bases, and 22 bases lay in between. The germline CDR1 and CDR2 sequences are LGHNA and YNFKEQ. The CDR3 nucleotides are TGTGCCAGCAGCGAGACAGGTAGGAGAAGCAACCGAAACACCATATATTTT. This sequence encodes CASSETGRRSNRNTIYF.

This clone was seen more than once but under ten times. The CDR3 sequence: CASSFDSSSYEQYF. The CDR3 bases are TGCGCCAGCAGCTTCGACAGTAGCTCCTACGAGCAGTACTTC. The chain employs TRBV5-1 and TRBJ2-7; TRBD1 might be the D (5 bases). Germline assignment: CDR1 SGHRS and CDR2 YFSETQ. Trimming removed 2 bases at V and 0 bases at J, with 9 bases between. The CDR3 length is 14 residues.

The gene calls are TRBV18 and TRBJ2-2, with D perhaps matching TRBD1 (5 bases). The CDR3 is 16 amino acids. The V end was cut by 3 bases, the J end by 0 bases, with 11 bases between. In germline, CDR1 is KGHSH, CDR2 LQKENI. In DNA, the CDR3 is TGTGCCAGCTCACCTTTAACAGGATCGAACACCGGGGAGCTGTTTTTT. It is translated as CASSPLTGSNTGELFF.

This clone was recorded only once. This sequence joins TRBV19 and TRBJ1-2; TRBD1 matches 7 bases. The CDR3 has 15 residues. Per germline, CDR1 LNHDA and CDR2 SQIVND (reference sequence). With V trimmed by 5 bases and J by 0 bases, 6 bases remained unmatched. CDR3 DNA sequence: TGTGCCAGTAGTGCGGACAGGCCTTCTAACTATGGCTACACCTTC. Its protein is CASSADRPSNYGYTF.

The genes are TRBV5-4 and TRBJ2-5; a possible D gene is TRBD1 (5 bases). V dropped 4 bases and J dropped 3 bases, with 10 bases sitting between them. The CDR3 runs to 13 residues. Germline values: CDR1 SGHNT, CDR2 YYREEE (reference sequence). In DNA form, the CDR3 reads TGTGCCAGCAGCCCCGACAGCGAAGAGACCCAGTACTTC. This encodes CASSPDSEETQYF. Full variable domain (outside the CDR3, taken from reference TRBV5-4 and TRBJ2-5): ETGVTQSPTHLIKTRGQQVTLRCSSQSGHNTVSWYQQALGQGPQFIFQYYREEENGRGNFPPRFSGLQFPNYSSELNVNALELDDSALYLCASSPDSEETQYFGPGTRLLVL.

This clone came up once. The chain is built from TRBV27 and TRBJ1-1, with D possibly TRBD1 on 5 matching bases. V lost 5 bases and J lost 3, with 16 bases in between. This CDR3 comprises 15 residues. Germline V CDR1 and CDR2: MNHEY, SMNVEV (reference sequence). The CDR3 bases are TGTGCCAGCAGTCAAAAGGCCGGGGGGTACACTGAAGCTTTCTTT. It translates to CASSQKAGGYTEAFF.

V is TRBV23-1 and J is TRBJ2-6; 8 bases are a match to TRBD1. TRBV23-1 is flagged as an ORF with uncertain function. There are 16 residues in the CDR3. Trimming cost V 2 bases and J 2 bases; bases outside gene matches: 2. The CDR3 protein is CASSQRTGTGANVLTF. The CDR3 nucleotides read TGCGCCAGCAGTCAACGGACAGGGACTGGGGCCAACGTCCTGACTTTC.

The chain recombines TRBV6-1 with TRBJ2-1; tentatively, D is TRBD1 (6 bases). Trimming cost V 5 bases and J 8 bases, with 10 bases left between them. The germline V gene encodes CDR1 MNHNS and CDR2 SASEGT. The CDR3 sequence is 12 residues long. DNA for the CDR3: TGTGCCAGCAGTATGAGGGGGTATGAGCAGTTCTTC. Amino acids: CASSMRGYEQFF.